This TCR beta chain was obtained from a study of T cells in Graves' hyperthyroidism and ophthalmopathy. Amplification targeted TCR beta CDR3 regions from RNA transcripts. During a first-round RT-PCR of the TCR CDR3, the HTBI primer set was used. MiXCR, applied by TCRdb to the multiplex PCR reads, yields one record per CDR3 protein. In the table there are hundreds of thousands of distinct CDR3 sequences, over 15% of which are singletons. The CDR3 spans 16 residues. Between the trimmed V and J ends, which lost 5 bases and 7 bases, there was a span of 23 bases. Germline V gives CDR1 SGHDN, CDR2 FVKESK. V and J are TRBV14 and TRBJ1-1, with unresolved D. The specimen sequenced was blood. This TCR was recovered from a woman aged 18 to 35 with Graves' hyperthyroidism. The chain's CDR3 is CASSFSPHTGRSEAFF. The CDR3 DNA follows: TGTGCCAGCAGCTTTTCCCCCCACACGGGAAGAAGTGAAGCTTTCTTT. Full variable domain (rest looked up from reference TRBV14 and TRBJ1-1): EAGVTQFPSHSVIEKGQTVTLRCDPISGHDNLYWYRRVMGKEIKFLLHFVKESKQDESGMPNNRFLAERTGGTYSTLKVQPAELEDSGVYFCASSFSPHTGRSEAFFGQGTRLTVV.